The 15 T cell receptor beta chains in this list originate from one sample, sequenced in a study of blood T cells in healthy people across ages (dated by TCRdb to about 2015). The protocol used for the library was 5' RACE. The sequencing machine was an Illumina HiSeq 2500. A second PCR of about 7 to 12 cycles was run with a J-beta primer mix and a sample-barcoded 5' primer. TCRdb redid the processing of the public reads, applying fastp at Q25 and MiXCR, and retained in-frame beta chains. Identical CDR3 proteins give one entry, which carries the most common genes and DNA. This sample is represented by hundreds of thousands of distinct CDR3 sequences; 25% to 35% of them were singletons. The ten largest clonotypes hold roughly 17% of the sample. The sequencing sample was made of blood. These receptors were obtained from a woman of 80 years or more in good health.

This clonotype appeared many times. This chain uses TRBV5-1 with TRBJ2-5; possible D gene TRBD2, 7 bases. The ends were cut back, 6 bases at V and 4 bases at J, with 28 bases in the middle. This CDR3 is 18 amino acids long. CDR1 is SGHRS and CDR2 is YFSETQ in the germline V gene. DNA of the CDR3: TGCGCCAGCACCAAGGGACAAGCATTAACCCGGGGGGCAGAGACCCAGTACTTC. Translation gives CASTKGQALTRGAETQYF.

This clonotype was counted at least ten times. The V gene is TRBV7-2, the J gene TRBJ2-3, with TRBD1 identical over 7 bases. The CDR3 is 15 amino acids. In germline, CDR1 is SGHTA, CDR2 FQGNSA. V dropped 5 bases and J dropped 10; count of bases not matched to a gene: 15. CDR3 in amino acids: CASSPRDSRRIAQYF. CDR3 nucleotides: TGTGCCAGCAGCCCCCGGGACAGCCGAAGAATAGCGCAGTATTTT.

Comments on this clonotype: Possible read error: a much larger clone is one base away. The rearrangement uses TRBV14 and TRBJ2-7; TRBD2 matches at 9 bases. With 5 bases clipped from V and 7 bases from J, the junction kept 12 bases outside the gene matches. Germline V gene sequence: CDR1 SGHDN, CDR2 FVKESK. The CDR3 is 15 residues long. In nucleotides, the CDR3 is TGTGCCAGCAGCGCGAGCGGGGGGTTCTACAATGAGCAGTACTTC. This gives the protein CASSASGGFYNEQYF.

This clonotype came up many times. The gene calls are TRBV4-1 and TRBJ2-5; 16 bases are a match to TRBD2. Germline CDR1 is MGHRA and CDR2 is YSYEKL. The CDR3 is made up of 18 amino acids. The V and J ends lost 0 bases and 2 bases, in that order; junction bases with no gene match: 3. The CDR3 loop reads CASSQDLGLAGGQETQYF. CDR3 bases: TGCGCCAGCAGCCAAGATCTGGGACTAGCGGGGGGGCAAGAGACCCAGTACTTC.

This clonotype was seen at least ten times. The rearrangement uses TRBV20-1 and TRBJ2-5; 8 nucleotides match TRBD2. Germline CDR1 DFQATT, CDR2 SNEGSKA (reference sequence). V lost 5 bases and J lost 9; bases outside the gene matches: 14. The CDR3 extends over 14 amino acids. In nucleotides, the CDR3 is TGCAGTGCTCGGGGCCCGCTAGCGGGTGAGGCCCAGTACTTC. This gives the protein CSARGPLAGEAQYF.

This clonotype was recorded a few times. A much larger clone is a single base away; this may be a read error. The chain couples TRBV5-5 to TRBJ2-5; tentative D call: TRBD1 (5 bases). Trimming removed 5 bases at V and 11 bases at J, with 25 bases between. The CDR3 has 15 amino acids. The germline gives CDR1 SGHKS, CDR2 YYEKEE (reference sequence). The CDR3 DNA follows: TGTGCCAGCAGGTTAACAGGCCCGGCAAGCGATGAGCAGTACTTC. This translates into CASRLTGPASDEQYF.

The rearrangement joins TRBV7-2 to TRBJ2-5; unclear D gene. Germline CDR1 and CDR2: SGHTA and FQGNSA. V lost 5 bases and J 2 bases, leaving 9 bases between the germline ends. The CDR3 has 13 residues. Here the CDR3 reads CASSAELQETQYF. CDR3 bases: TGTGCCAGCAGCGCCGAGCTACAAGAGACCCAGTACTTC.

CDR3 nucleotides: TGTGCCAGCAGCCTCCCGGGGACTAGCGGGGGAAACTACAATGAGCAGTTCTTC. Translated: CASSLPGTSGGNYNEQFF. V usage is TRBV7-3 and J usage is TRBJ2-1, with TRBD2 matching over 14 bases. The J segment lost 3 bases and the V segment lost 5 bases, leaving 9 bases of the junction unmatched. The germline CDR1 and CDR2 sequences are SGHTA and FQGTGA. The CDR3 covers 18 residues.

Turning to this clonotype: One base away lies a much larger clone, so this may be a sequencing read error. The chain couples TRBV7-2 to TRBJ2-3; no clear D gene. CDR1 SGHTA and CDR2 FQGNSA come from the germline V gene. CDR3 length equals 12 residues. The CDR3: CASSPRPDTRYF. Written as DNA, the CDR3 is TGTGCCAGCAGCCCGCGCCCGGATACGCGGTATTTT. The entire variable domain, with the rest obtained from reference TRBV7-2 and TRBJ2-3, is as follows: GAGVSQSPSNKVTEKGKDVELRCDPISGHTALYWYRQSLGQGLEFLIYFQGNSAPDKSGLPSDRFSAERTGGSVSTLTIQRTQQEDSAVYLCASSPRPDTRYFGPGTRLTVL.

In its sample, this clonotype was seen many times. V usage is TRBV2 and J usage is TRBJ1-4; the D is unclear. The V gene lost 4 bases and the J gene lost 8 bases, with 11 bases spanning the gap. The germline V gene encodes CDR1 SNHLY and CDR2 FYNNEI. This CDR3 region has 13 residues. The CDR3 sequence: CASSASQNEKLFF. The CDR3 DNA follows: TGTGCCAGCAGTGCAAGCCAAAACGAAAAACTGTTTTTT.

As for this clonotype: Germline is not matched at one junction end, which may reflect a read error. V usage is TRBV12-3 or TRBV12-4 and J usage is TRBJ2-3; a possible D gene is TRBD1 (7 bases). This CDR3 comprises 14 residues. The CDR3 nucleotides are TGTGCCAGCAGTTCTCAGGGGGGCACAGGTACGGAGTATTTT. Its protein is CASSSQGGTGTEYF.

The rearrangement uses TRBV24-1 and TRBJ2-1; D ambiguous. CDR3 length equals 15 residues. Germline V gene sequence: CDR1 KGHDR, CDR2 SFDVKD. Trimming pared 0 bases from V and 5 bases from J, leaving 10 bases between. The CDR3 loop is CATSDLVNGHNEQFF. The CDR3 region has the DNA TGTGCCACCAGTGATTTGGTCAACGGGCACAATGAGCAGTTCTTC.

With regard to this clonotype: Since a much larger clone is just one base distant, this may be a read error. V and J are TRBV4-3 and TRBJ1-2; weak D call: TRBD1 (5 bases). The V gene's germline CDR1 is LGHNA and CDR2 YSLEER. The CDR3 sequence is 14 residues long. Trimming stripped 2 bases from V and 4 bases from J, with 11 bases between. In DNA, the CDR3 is TGCGCCAGCAGCCAATGGGACGCGGTCTATGGCTACACCTTC. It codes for CASSQWDAVYGYTF.

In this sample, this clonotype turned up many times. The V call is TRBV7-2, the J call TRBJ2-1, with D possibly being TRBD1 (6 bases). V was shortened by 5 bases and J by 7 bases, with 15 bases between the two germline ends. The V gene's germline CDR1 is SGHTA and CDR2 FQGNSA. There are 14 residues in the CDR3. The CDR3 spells CASSPGQSWNEQFF. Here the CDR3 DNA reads TGTGCCAGCAGCCCTGGACAGTCCTGGAATGAGCAGTTCTTC. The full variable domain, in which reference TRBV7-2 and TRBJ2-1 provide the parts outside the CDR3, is GAGVSQSPSNKVTEKGKDVELRCDPISGHTALYWYRQSLGQGLEFLIYFQGNSAPDKSGLPSDRFSAERTGGSVSTLTIQRTQQEDSAVYLCASSPGQSWNEQFFGPGTRLTVL.

The CDR3 is CASSGRDTDTQYF. CDR3 in DNA: TGTGCCAGCAGCGGCAGGGACACAGATACGCAGTATTTT. The rearrangement links TRBV9 to TRBJ2-3, with a weak D call TRBD1 (5 bases). The germline CDR1 and CDR2 sequences are SGDLS and YYNGEE. V gave up 3 bases and J gave up 2 bases, with 7 bases separating them. The CDR3 has 13 residues.